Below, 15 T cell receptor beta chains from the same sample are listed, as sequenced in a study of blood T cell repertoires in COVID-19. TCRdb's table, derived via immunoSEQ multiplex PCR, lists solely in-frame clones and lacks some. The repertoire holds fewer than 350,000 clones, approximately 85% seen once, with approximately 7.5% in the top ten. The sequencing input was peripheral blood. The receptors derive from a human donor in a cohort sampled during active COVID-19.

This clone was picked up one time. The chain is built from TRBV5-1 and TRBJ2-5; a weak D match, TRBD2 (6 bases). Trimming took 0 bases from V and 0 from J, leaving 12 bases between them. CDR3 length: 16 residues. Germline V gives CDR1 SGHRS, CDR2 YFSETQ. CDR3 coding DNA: TGCGCCAGCAGCTTGGGACTAGTACCGTACCAAGAGACCCAGTACTTC. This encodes CASSLGLVPYQETQYF.

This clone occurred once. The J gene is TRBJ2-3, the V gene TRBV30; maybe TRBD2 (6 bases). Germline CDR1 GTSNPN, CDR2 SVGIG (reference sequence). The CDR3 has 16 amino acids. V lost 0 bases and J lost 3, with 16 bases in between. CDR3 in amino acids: CAWSVMVGAGTDTQYF. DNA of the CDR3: TGTGCCTGGAGTGTAATGGTCGGGGCGGGAACAGATACGCAGTATTTT.

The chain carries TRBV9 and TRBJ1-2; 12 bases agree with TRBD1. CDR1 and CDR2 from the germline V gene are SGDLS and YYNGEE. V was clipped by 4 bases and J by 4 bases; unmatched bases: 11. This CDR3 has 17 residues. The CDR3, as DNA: TGTGCCAGCAGCCCTCGGGACAGGGGGCTTCGAGGCTATGGCTACACCTTC. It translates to CASSPRDRGLRGYGYTF.

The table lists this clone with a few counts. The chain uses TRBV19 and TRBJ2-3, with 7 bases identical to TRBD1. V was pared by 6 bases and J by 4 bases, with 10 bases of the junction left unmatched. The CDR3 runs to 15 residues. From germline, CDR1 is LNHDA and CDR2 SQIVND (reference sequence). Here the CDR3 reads CASSTNRGNSDTQYF. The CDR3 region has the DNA TGTGCCAGTAGCACGAACAGGGGCAACTCAGATACGCAGTATTTT.

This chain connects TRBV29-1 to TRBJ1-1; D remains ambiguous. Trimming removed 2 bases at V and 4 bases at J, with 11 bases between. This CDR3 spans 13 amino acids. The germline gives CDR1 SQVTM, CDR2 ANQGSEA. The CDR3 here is CSVESTRSTEAFF. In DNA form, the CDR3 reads TGCAGCGTTGAATCCACCCGGAGCACTGAAGCTTTCTTT. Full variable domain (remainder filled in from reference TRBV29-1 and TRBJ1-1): SAVISQKPSRDICQRGTSLTIQCQVDSQVTMMFWYRQQPGQSLTLIATANQGSEATYESGFVIDKFPISRPNLTFSTLTVSNMSPEDSSIYLCSVESTRSTEAFFGQGTRLTVV.

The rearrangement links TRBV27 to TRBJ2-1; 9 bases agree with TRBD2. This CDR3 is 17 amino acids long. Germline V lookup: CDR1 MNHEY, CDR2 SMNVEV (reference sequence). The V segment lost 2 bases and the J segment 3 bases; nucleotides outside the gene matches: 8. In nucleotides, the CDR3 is TGTGCCAGCAGTTTACTTGGCGGGACTAGCTACTACAATGAGCAGTTCTTC. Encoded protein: CASSLLGGTSYYNEQFF.

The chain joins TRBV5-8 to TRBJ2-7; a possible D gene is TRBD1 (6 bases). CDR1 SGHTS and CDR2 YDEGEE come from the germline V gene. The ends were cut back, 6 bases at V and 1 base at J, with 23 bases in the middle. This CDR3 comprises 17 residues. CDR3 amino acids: CASTMAWTAKSSYEQYF. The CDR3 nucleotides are TGTGCCAGCACCATGGCCTGGACAGCCAAATCATCCTACGAGCAGTACTTC.

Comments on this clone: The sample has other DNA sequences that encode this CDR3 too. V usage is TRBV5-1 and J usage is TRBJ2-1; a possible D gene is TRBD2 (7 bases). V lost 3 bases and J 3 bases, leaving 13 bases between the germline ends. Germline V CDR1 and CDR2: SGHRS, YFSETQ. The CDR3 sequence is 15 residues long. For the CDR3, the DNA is TGCGCCAGCAGCTCTACGGGGGGCCTCTACAATGAGCAGTTCTTC. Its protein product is CASSSTGGLYNEQFF.

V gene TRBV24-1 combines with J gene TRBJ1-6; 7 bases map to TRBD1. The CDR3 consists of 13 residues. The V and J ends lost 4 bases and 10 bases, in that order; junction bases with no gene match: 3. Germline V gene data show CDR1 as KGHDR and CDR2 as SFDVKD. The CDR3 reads CATSEDRDSPLHF. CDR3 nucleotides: TGTGCCACCAGTGAAGACAGGGACTCACCCCTCCACTTT.

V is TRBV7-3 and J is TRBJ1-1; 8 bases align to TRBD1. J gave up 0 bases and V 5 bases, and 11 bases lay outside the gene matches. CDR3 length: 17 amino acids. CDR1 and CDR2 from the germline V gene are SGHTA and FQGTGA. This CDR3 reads CASSPYDRGGLNTEAFF. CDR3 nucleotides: TGTGCCAGCAGCCCATACGACAGGGGAGGTTTGAACACTGAAGCTTTCTTT. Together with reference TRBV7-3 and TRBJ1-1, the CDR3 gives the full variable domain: GAGVSQTPSNKVTEKGKYVELRCDPISGHTALYWYRQSLGQGPEFLIYFQGTGAADDSGLPNDRFFAVRPEGSVSTLKIQRTERGDSAVYLCASSPYDRGGLNTEAFFGQGTRLTVV.

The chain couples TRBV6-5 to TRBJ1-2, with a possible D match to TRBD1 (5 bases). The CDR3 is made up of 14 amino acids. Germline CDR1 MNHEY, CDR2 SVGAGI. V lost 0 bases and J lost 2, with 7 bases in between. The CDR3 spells CASSYSDRNYGYTF. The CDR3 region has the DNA TGTGCCAGCAGTTACTCCGACAGAAACTATGGCTACACCTTC.

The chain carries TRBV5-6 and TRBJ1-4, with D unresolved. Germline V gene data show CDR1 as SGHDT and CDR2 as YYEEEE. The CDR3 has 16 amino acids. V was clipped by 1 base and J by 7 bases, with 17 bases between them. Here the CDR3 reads CASSLKTARGREKLFF. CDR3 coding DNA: TGTGCCAGCAGCTTGAAGACGGCCCGAGGTCGTGAAAAACTGTTTTTT.

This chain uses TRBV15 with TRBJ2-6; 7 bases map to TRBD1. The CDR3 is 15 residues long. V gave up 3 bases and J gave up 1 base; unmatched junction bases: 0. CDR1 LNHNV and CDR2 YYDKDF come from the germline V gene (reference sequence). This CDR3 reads CATSRGQSGANVLTF. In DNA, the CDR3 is TGTGCCACCAGCAGGGGACAGTCTGGGGCCAACGTCCTGACTTTC.

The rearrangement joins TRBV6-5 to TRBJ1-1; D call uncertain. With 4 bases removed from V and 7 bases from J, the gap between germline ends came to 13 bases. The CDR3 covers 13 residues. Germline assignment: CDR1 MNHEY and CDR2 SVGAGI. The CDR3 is CASSLRENIEAFF. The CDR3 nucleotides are TGTGCCAGCAGTTTACGGGAAAATATTGAAGCTTTCTTT.

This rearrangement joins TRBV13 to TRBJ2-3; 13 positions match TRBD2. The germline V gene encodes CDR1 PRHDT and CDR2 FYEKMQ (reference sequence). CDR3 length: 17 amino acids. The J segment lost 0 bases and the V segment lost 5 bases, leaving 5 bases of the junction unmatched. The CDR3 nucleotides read TGTGCCAGCAGCCCCTGGACTAGCGGGGGCAGCACAGATACGCAGTATTTT. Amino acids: CASSPWTSGGSTDTQYF.